The present T cell receptor (beta chain) was sequenced within a study of shared clonotypes between healthy human individuals. About the research overall: Per-donor plates numbered three CD4 naive, three CD4 memory, two CD8 naive and one CD8 memory. Study results and limitations: The researchers took only blood, and tissue repertoires probably look different. About 5.2% was the fraction of naive CD4 clonotypes found shared across a few donors.

Donors were Caucasian adults residing in Nashville, Tennessee, USA. Note on this clone: Its target is unknown. The sample holds other DNA sequences that translate to the same CDR3.

The protocol was immunoSEQ multiplex PCR, while the TCRdb copy is restricted to in-frame clones and leaves out a portion. The sample lists more than 400,000 clones, approximately 94% seen once, with 0.055% to 0.075% in the top ten. The CDR3 length is 13 residues. Germline loops: CDR1 SGHRS, CDR2 YFSETQ. V was trimmed by 1 base and J by 4 bases, leaving 8 bases between them. Input material: naive CD4+ T cells sorted from blood. Sample subset: CD45RA+ positively selected. This sequence was found in a woman aged 25-40 years in good health. V usage is TRBV5-1 and J usage is TRBJ1-1; possibly TRBD1 for D (5 bases). CDR3 sequence reads: CASSLWGGTEAFF. The CDR3 nucleotides are TGCGCCAGCAGCTTGTGGGGGGGCACTGAAGCTTTCTTT.